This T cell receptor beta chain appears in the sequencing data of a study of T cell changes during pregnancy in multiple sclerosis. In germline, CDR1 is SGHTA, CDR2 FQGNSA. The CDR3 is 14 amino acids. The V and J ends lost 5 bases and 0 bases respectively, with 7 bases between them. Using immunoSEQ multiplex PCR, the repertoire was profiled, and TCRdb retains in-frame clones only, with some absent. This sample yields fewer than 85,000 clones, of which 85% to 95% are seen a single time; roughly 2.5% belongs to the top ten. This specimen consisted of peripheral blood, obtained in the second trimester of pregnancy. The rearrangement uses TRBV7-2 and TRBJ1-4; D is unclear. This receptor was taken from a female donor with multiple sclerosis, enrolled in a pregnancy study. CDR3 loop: CASSRQSTNEKLFF. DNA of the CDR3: TGTGCCAGCAGCCGTCAGTCAACTAATGAAAAACTGTTTTTT.